One and the same sample provided the 17 T cell receptor beta chains below, sequenced in a study of neurological immune-mediated disorders. Each CDR3 protein is one row after TCRdb ran MiXCR on the 5' RACE reads. This table holds about 33,000 distinct CDR3 sequences, approximately 13% found once. Time point here: longitudinal time-point 2. Sequencing used PBMCs. The receptors were gathered from a woman between 40 and 50 years old in good health.

This clonotype has ten or more counts. The rearrangement joins TRBV7-2 to TRBJ2-7; TRBD1 might be the D (6 bases). Germline values: CDR1 SGHTA, CDR2 FQGNSA. The CDR3 length is 14 residues. V lost 0 bases, J lost 2 bases, and 8 bases lay in between. The CDR3 sequence: CASSLARGTYEQYF. The CDR3 coding sequence is TGTGCCAGCAGCTTAGCGAGGGGGACCTACGAGCAGTACTTC.

In this sample, this clonotype turned up many times. This chain links TRBV7-2 with TRBJ2-1; D is uncertain. Germline values: CDR1 SGHTA, CDR2 FQGNSA. The CDR3 is 11 residues long. V was shortened by 2 bases and J by 9 bases, with 5 bases between the two germline ends. CDR3 residues: CASSLQAEQFF. CDR3 in DNA: TGTGCCAGCAGCTTACAGGCTGAGCAGTTCTTC.

The sample holds many counts of this clonotype. The CDR3 spells CSAGGQGTRFNEQFF. The CDR3 DNA sequence: TGCAGTGCTGGGGGGCAGGGGACTAGGTTCAATGAGCAGTTCTTC. The genes are TRBV20-1 and TRBJ2-1; 8 nucleotides align to TRBD2. The CDR3 sequence is 15 residues long. Germline V CDR1 and CDR2: DFQATT, SNEGSKA (reference sequence). V shed 5 bases and J 6 bases; nucleotides not matched to a gene: 12.

Points on this clonotype: A junction end diverges from the germline sequence, so it may reflect a read error. The chain recombines TRBV5-1 with TRBJ1-2, with a tentative D call TRBD1 (5 bases). This CDR3 region has 15 residues. The V gene's germline CDR1 is SGHRS and CDR2 YFSETQ. CDR3 loop: CANSFGTGPFYGYTF. The DNA for the CDR3 is TGCGCCAACAGCTTCGGGACCGGGCCTTTCTATGGCTACACCTTC. Full variable domain (rest looked up from reference TRBV5-1 and TRBJ1-2): KAGVTQTPRYLIKTRGQQVTLSCSPISGHRSVSWYQQTPGQGLQFLFEYFSETQRNKGNFPGRFSGRQFSNSRSEMNVSTLELGDSALYLCANSFGTGPFYGYTFGSGTRLTVV.

At least ten counts were recorded for this clonotype. The chain combines TRBV21-1 with TRBJ2-7; the DNA was not used to check the table's D call, TRBD1. TRBV21-1 is classified as a pseudogene. This CDR3 has 16 amino acids. Here the CDR3 DNA reads TGTGCCAGCAGCCCGGAGACAGGGGAAATAGGATACGAGCAGTACTTC. Encoded protein: CASSPETGEIGYEQYF.

This clonotype was counted many times. The CDR3 sequence is CASSKARRAGPYNEQFF. The CDR3 bases are TGTGCCAGCAGCAAAGCACGGAGAGCGGGACCCTACAATGAGCAGTTCTTC. The chain combines TRBV21-1 with TRBJ2-1; the table's D gene call, TRBD2, was not cross checked with the DNA. TRBV21-1 constitutes a pseudogene. CDR3 length equals 17 residues.

In this sample, this clonotype turned up many times. The CDR3 reads CASSGARGDEQYF. CDR3 coding DNA: TGCGCCAGCAGCGGGGCGCGAGGGGACGAGCAGTACTTC. The chain recombines TRBV5-1 with TRBJ2-7, with D perhaps matching TRBD1 or TRBD2 (5 bases each). Germline CDR1 reads SGHRS; CDR2 reads YFSETQ. V shed 4 bases and J shed 5 bases, with 13 bases lying between them. This CDR3 comprises 13 residues.

This clonotype was detected ten times or more. The CDR3 DNA reads TGTGCCATCAGTGAGGGAGGCTACACCTTC. This sequence encodes CAISEGGYTF. The rearrangement uses TRBV10-3 and TRBJ1-2; D not resolved. This CDR3 spans 10 amino acids. The germline V gene has CDR1 ENHRY and CDR2 SYGVKD. Trimming pared 2 bases from V and 8 bases from J, leaving 3 bases between.

This chain uses TRBV20-1 with TRBJ2-7; D tentatively reads TRBD1 or TRBD2 (6 bases each). The CDR3 length is 14 residues. Trimming removed 0 bases at V and 4 bases at J, with 13 bases between. CDR1 DFQATT and CDR2 SNEGSKA come from the germline V gene (reference sequence). This CDR3 is CSARDYQGRYEQYF. The CDR3 nucleotides read TGCAGTGCTAGAGATTACCAGGGGAGGTACGAGCAGTACTTC.

The V gene is TRBV7-6, the J gene TRBJ1-2; D gene unclear. Germline values: CDR1 SGHVS, CDR2 FNYEAQ. The CDR3 is 15 residues long. Trimming removed 5 bases at V and 4 bases at J, with 17 bases between. This CDR3 is CASSPPPQALYGYTF. The CDR3 DNA reads as TGTGCCAGCAGCCCCCCCCCTCAGGCGCTCTATGGCTACACCTTC. The entire variable domain, with the rest obtained from reference TRBV7-6 and TRBJ1-2, is as follows: GAGVSQSPRYKVTKRGQDVALRCDPISGHVSLYWYRQALGQGPEFLTYFNYEAQQDKSGLPNDRFSAERPEGSISTLTIQRTEQRDSAMYRCASSPPPQALYGYTFGSGTRLTVV.

The table lists this clonotype with many counts. The J gene is TRBJ2-2, the V gene TRBV5-1; D uncertain. This CDR3 is 15 amino acids long. CDR1 is SGHRS and CDR2 is YFSETQ in the germline V gene. Trimming left V 0 bases short and J 1 base short, with 7 bases between. CDR3 sequence: CASSLGGMNTGELFF. The CDR3 DNA sequence: TGCGCCAGCAGCTTGGGCGGAATGAACACCGGGGAGCTGTTTTTT.

This clonotype was counted at least ten times. J is TRBJ2-3 and V is TRBV5-6; 8 positions match TRBD2. CDR3 length equals 15 residues. The germline V gene has CDR1 SGHDT and CDR2 YYEEEE. Trimming removed 2 bases from V and 6 bases from J; junction bases left unmatched: 8. The CDR3 loop is CASSFVAGRVDTQYF. The CDR3 DNA is TGTGCCAGCAGCTTTGTAGCGGGGAGAGTGGATACGCAGTATTTT.

This clonotype was found many times. This chain connects TRBV4-1 to TRBJ2-3; no clear D. The length of the CDR3 is 13 residues. CDR1 and CDR2 from the germline V gene are MGHRA and YSYEKL. V lost 1 base, J lost 6 bases, and 8 bases lay in between. The DNA for the CDR3 is TGCGCCAGCAGCCAAGCCCCCGGGGATACGCAGTATTTT. Protein product: CASSQAPGDTQYF.

V is TRBV18 and J is TRBJ1-3, with D perhaps matching TRBD1 (6 bases). The germline gives CDR1 KGHSH, CDR2 LQKENI. The CDR3 is 16 residues long. Trimming took off 6 bases at V and 0 bases at J, with 15 bases between the two ends. CDR3 DNA sequence: TGTGCCAGCTCGACAGGCGCAGGTATCTCTGGAAACACCATATATTTT. As protein: CASSTGAGISGNTIYF.

In its sample, this clonotype was seen many times. The chain recombines TRBV20-1 with TRBJ2-4; a possible D gene is TRBD2 (6 bases). V lost 7 bases, J lost 7 bases, and 17 bases lay in between. Germline V gene data show CDR1 as DFQATT and CDR2 as SNEGSKA (reference sequence). This CDR3 has 13 residues. The CDR3 nucleotides read TGCAGTGTTCTCCAGGGAGGCCAGAACATTCAGTACTTC. This sequence encodes CSVLQGGQNIQYF.

This clonotype was detected many times. The chain has TRBV20-1 and TRBJ1-5, with a possible D match to TRBD1 (6 bases). Germline CDR1 and CDR2: DFQATT and SNEGSKA (reference sequence). Trimming took 3 bases from V and 4 from J, leaving 13 bases between them. The CDR3 contains 14 residues. CDR3 sequence: CSARTRDNNQPQHF. CDR3 sequence (DNA): TGCAGTGCTAGGACCCGGGACAATAATCAGCCCCAGCATTTT.

This clonotype was observed many times. The V gene is TRBV27, the J gene TRBJ2-3, with D perhaps TRBD1 (6 bases). The germline gives CDR1 MNHEY, CDR2 SMNVEV (reference sequence). The CDR3 length is 17 residues. Trimming removed 6 bases at V and 4 bases at J, with 23 bases between. The CDR3 loop is CASRPRGGPLMADTQYF. CDR3 nucleotides: TGTGCCAGCAGGCCCCGAGGGGGACCCTTGATGGCAGATACGCAGTATTTT.